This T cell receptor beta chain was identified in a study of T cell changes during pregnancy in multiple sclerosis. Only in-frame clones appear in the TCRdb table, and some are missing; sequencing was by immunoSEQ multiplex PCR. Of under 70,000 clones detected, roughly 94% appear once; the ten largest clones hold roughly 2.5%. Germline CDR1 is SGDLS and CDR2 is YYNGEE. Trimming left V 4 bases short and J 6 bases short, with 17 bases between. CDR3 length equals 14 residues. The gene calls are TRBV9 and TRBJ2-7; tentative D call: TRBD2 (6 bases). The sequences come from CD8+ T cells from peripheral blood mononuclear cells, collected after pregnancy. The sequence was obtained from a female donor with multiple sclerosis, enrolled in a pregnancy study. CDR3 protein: CASSPRDWPGEQYF. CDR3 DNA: TGTGCCAGCAGCCCACGGGACTGGCCCGGCGAGCAGTACTTC.